This is a list of T cell receptor beta chains from one sample in a study of T cell changes during pregnancy in multiple sclerosis. TCRdb's table, derived via immunoSEQ multiplex PCR, lists solely in-frame clones and lacks some. This table has just over 90,000 clones, 75% to 95% appearing once. The sequencing here drew on peripheral blood, taken after pregnancy. The source is a female donor in good health, enrolled as a control in a pregnancy study. Both conserved end residues are part of each CDR3. The D gene is left open where the match is weak. Size is stated for part of the rows, as once, few or many counts, or as a class when the clone is expanded.

size	J	D	V	CDR3	DNA
NA	TRBJ2-1	NA	TRBV28	CASSVGSVTREQFF	TGTGCCAGCAGTGTCGGTAGCGTAACGCGGGAGCAGTTCTTC
NA	TRBJ1-2	TRBD1	TRBV29-1	CSAGQDYGYTF	TGCAGCGCAGGACAGGACTATGGCTACACCTTC
NA	TRBJ1-3	TRBD1	TRBV4-3	CASSLRTGTGNTIYF	TGCGCCAGCAGCCTTCGGACAGGAACTGGAAACACCATATATTTT
NA	TRBJ1-1	TRBD1	TRBV7-9	CASAGTARGWTEAFF	TGTGCCAGCGCGGGGACAGCGAGGGGTTGGACTGAAGCTTTCTTT
few	TRBJ1-4	NA	TRBV2	CASRGPDRWGKLFF	TGTGCCAGCAGGGGGCCAGACAGATGGGGAAAACTGTTTTTT
NA	TRBJ2-5	NA	TRBV5-1	CASSFPRETQYF	TGCGCCAGCAGCTTTCCTAGGGAGACCCAGTACTTC
NA	TRBJ1-5	TRBD1	TRBV23-1	CASSPRDSSILPQHF	TGCGCCAGCAGTCCCCGGGACAGTAGCATTTTGCCCCAGCATTTT
NA	TRBJ2-7	TRBD1	TRBV7-4	CASSLVRGHEQYF	TGTGCCAGCAGCTTAGTAAGGGGGCACGAGCAGTACTTC
NA	TRBJ1-5	NA	TRBV6-5	CATSGGVGQPQHF	TGTGCCACCTCTGGGGGGGTCGGGCAGCCCCAGCATTTT
NA	TRBJ2-7	NA	TRBV27	CASSLGRTHYEQYF	TGTGCCAGCAGTTTAGGGAGGACCCACTACGAGCAGTACTTC
once	TRBJ2-7	NA	TRBV10-3	CAISALQGYEQYF	TGTGCCATCAGTGCTCTGCAGGGCTACGAGCAGTACTTC
NA	TRBJ1-1	TRBD1	TRBV9	CASSPGQGVTEAFF	TGTGCCAGCAGCCCGGGACAGGGGGTCACTGAAGCTTTCTTT
NA	TRBJ2-2	TRBD1	TRBV7-2	CASGQGAGGTGELFF	TGTGCCAGCGGGCAGGGGGCAGGGGGTACCGGGGAGCTGTTTTTT
NA	TRBJ2-1	NA	TRBV4-2	CASSSLGGAYNEQFF	TGTGCCAGCAGCTCGCTTGGCGGGGCCTACAATGAGCAGTTCTTC